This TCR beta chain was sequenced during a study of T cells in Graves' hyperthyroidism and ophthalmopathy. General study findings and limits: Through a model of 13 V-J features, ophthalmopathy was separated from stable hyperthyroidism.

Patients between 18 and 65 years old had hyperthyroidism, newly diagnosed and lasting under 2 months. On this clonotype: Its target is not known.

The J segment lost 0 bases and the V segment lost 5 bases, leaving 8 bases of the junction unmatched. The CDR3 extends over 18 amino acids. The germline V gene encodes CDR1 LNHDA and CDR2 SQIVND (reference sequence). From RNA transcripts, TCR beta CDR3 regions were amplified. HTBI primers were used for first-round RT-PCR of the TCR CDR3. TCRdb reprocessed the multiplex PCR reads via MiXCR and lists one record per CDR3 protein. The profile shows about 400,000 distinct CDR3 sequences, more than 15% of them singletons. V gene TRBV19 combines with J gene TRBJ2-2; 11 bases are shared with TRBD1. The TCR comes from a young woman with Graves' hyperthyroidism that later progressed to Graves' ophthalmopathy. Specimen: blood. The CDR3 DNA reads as TGTGCCAGTAGTTGGCGGACAGGGGGCTTCGCGAACACCGGGGAGCTGTTTTTT. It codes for CASSWRTGGFANTGELFF.